A single sample is the source of the 9 T cell receptor beta chains below, sequenced in a study of T cell responses to AZD1222 COVID-19 vaccine. The table came from immunoSEQ multiplex PCR; TCRdb's copy has only in-frame clones and leaves some out. The sample carries about 110,000 clones, 80% to 90% recorded once. Here the sequenced sample was peripheral blood, taken 28 days after the second AZD1222 dose. The receptors come from an adult who received the AZD1222 COVID-19 vaccine.

V is TRBV29-1 and J is TRBJ1-1; 10 nucleotides line up with TRBD1. Germline CDR1 and CDR2: SQVTM and ANQGSEA. The junction had 1 base not matched to a gene; V was cut back by 1 base and J by 5 bases. The CDR3 contains 13 residues. This CDR3 is CSVEGQGATEAFF. CDR3 DNA: TGCAGCGTTGAAGGACAGGGGGCGACTGAAGCTTTCTTT.

The sample holds one count of this clone. The gene calls are TRBV5-4 and TRBJ2-5; D not certain. CDR3 length equals 11 residues. V gave up 4 bases and J gave up 2 bases, with 3 bases separating them. CDR1 SGHNT and CDR2 YYREEE come from the germline V gene (reference sequence). CDR3: CASSQQETQYF. The CDR3 DNA follows: TGTGCCAGCAGCCAACAAGAGACCCAGTACTTC.

The rearrangement links TRBV11-2 to TRBJ2-2, with TRBD2 matching over 7 bases. The V gene end was trimmed by 7 bases and the J gene end by 5 bases; junction bases not matched to a gene: 7. This CDR3 comprises 14 residues. The V gene's germline CDR1 is SGHAT and CDR2 FQNNGV. The DNA of the CDR3 is TGTGCCAGCACCTGGACTAGAAGTACCGGGGAGCTGTTTTTT. Translated, it gives CASTWTRSTGELFF.

The rearrangement joins TRBV5-1 to TRBJ1-3; no firm D call. The germline V and J ends were trimmed by 3 bases and 0 bases, with 10 bases remaining between them. The CDR3 consists of 15 residues. CDR1 SGHRS and CDR2 YFSETQ come from the germline V gene. DNA of the CDR3: TGCGCCAGCAGCTCCCATTCAAACTCTGGAAACACCATATATTTT. Translation gives CASSSHSNSGNTIYF.

The J gene is TRBJ2-6, the V gene TRBV5-4; 7 bases fit TRBD1. CDR1 is SGHNT and CDR2 is YYREEE in the germline V gene (reference sequence). The length of the CDR3 is 16 residues. Losses at the gene ends were 2 bases for V and 2 bases for J; bases not matched to a gene: 4. The CDR3 DNA is TGTGCCAGCAGCTTAGGGACAGTCGCTGGGGCCAACGTCCTGACTTTC. Translated: CASSLGTVAGANVLTF.

V usage is TRBV7-9 and J usage is TRBJ1-2, with 7 bases matching TRBD1. The CDR3 has 14 amino acids. The V segment lost 6 bases and the J segment 8 bases; nucleotides outside the gene matches: 12. Germline CDR1 is SEHNR and CDR2 is FQNEAQ (reference sequence). The chain's CDR3 is CASRPGTAAIGYTF. The CDR3 bases are TGTGCCAGCAGACCCGGGACAGCGGCGATCGGCTACACCTTC. The full variable domain, its missing parts supplied by reference TRBV7-9 and TRBJ1-2, is DTGVSQNPRHKITKRGQNVTFRCDPISEHNRLYWYRQTLGQGPEFLTYFQNEAQLEKSRLLSDRFSAERPKGSFSTLEIQRTEQGDSAMYLCASRPGTAAIGYTFGSGTRLTVV.

The J gene is TRBJ2-1, the V gene TRBV27, with 8 bases matching TRBD2. Germline assignment: CDR1 MNHEY and CDR2 SMNVEV (reference sequence). Trimming at V came to 1 base and at J to 4 bases, leaving 6 bases not matched to a gene. This CDR3 comprises 16 residues. Here the CDR3 reads CASSLLPSGSYNEQFF. The CDR3 DNA is TGTGCCAGCAGTTTATTACCCAGCGGGAGTTACAATGAGCAGTTCTTC.

The chain uses TRBV2 and TRBJ1-5, with a weak D call TRBD1 (6 bases). Germline V gene sequence: CDR1 SNHLY, CDR2 FYNNEI. This CDR3 comprises 17 residues. Trimming pared 5 bases from V and 0 bases from J, leaving 17 bases between. The CDR3 sequence is CASSLYVGGYSNQPQHF. The CDR3 nucleotides read TGTGCCAGCAGTCTCTATGTAGGGGGATATAGCAATCAGCCCCAGCATTTT.

The gene calls are TRBV14 and TRBJ1-6, with a weak D call TRBD1 (5 bases). V lost 6 bases to trimming and J lost 5 bases, with 11 bases between them. CDR1 is SGHDN, CDR2 FVKESK, per germline. CDR3 size: 14 residues. The CDR3 sequence is CASRERGDNSPLHF. In DNA form, the CDR3 reads TGTGCCAGCAGAGAACGGGGCGATAATTCACCCCTCCACTTT.